The rows below give T cell receptor beta chains drawn from one sample of a study of cytomegalovirus exposure and HLA in healthy donors. The data were produced by immunoSEQ multiplex PCR, yet TCRdb's version contains in-frame clones alone and is incomplete. The profile covers approximately 180,000 clones, with 73% appearing a single time and 1.8% taken by the ten largest. Specimen: PBMCs. Receptor source: a woman aged 25-40 years in good health and CMV-seronegative. CDR3s include the opening cysteine and the closing phenylalanine or tryptophan. The D gene is left open where the match is weak. Clone size, where shown, is once, few, many, or a class for clones that have expanded.

j_call | v_call | clone_size | d_call | cdr3_length | cdr3_nt | cdr3_aa
TRBJ1-4 | TRBV19 | . | . | 14 | TGTGCCAGTAGTGTCACAGGGCTGGGTGAAAAACTGTTTTTT | CASSVTGLGEKLFF
TRBJ2-7 | TRBV15 | . | . | 16 | TGTGCCACCAGCTGGGGGGGGGCCTCGAGCTCCTACGAGCAGTACTTC | CATSWGGASSSYEQYF
TRBJ2-1 | TRBV5-1 | . | TRBD2 | 16 | TGCGCCAGCAGCGGAGGGGGGACTAGCGGGGGAAATGAGCAGTTCTTC | CASSGGGTSGGNEQFF
TRBJ1-5 | TRBV19 | . | . | 16 | TGTGCCAGTAGTTTCCCGACAGGTTTAATTAATCAGCCCCAGCATTTT | CASSFPTGLINQPQHF
TRBJ1-3 | TRBV7-9 | . | . | 17 | TGTGCCAGCAGCATTCGGGCGGACGAGGGCTCTGGAAACACCATATATTTT | CASSIRADEGSGNTIYF
TRBJ1-4 | TRBV4-3 | . | . | 14 | TGCGCCAGCAGCCAGCGGGGGGATAATGAAAAACTGTTTTTT | CASSQRGDNEKLFF
TRBJ2-7 | TRBV10-3 | . | . | 14 | TGTGCCATCAGTGAGGGGACTGACTGGGACGAGCAGTACTTC | CAISEGTDWDEQYF
TRBJ2-7 | TRBV2 | once | . | 15 | TGTGCCAGCAGTGAAGGGGGGCGCTTCCAGAACGAGCAGTACTTC | CASSEGGRFQNEQYF
TRBJ1-2 | TRBV11-2 | . | TRBD1 | 15 | TGTGCCAGCAGCAACTCCGGGACAGGGAGGGATGGCTACACCTTC | CASSNSGTGRDGYTF
TRBJ1-1 | TRBV18 | . | TRBD1 | 16 | TGTGCCAGCTCACCAGGGACAGGGTATTTGAACACTGAAGCTTTCTTT | CASSPGTGYLNTEAFF
TRBJ2-1 | TRBV11-2 | . | TRBD2 | 15 | TGTGCCAGCAGGACCGGGACTAGCGGGTACAATGAGCAGTTCTTC | CASRTGTSGYNEQFF
TRBJ1-1 | TRBV30 | . | . | 12 | TGTGCCTGGAGTAGGGGTCGCACTGAAGCTTTCTTT | CAWSRGRTEAFF
TRBJ2-5 | TRBV5-6 | . | TRBD2 | 11 | TGTGCCAGCAGCTTGAGGCGGGAGCAGTACTTC | CASSLRREQYF
TRBJ2-7 | TRBV6-5 | . | TRBD2 | 14 | TGTGCCAGCAGAACCGTGGCGGGAGCCGTCGAGCAGTACTTC | CASRTVAGAVEQYF
TRBJ2-7 | TRBV13 | . | TRBD1 | 15 | TGTGCCAGCAGCAACCAGGGACAGAAATCCTACGAGCAGTACTTC | CASSNQGQKSYEQYF
TRBJ1-3 | TRBV7-2 | . | . | 17 | TGTGCCAGCAGCTTAGCCATCGAATGGGGGGCTGGAAACACCATATATTTT | CASSLAIEWGAGNTIYF
TRBJ2-1 | TRBV29-1 | . | TRBD1 | 14 | TGCAGCGTTGCTGGGACAGGGGTCTACAATGAGCAGTTCTTC | CSVAGTGVYNEQFF
TRBJ2-3 | TRBV13 | . | TRBD2 | 19 | TGTGCCAGCAGCTTCCCCCGAATATTCCTAGCGGGAGCGGTAGATACGCAGTATTTT | CASSFPRIFLAGAVDTQYF
TRBJ2-5 | TRBV7-7 | . | TRBD1 | 15 | TGTGCTAGCAGCGGGACAGGGAGGTACCAAGAGACCCAGTACTTC | CASSGTGRYQETQYF
TRBJ1-1 | TRBV14 | . | TRBD1 | 16 | TGTGCCAGCAGCCCCGACAGGGGGAGGGTGAGGACTGAAGCTTTCTTT | CASSPDRGRVRTEAFF
TRBJ1-1 | TRBV18 | . | . | 15 | TGTGCCAGCTCACGGCACGGACTGGCGGACACTGAAGCTTTCTTT | CASSRHGLADTEAFF
TRBJ2-7 | TRBV5-4 | once | . | 13 | TGTGCCAGCCTAGACAGAGTCACCTACGAGCAGTACTTC | CASLDRVTYEQYF
TRBJ2-7 | TRBV5-1 | . | TRBD2 | 16 | TGCGCCAGGATTTGCGGGAGGCGATTAAGCTCCTACGAGCAGTACTTC | CARICGRRLSSYEQYF
TRBJ2-7 | TRBV7-9 | once | TRBD2 | 14 | TGTGCCAGCAGCTTAGAACTAGCGGTCTACGAGCAGTACTTC | CASSLELAVYEQYF
TRBJ2-5 | TRBV25-1 | . | . | 15 | TGTGCCAGCAGCCATCCATCAGGGGCCCAAGAGACCCAGTACTTC | CASSHPSGAQETQYF
TRBJ2-2 | TRBV5-1 | . | . | 17 | TGCGCCAGCAGCGCGGGCCGATTCCAGGGGGGCACCGGGGAGCTGTTTTTT | CASSAGRFQGGTGELFF
TRBJ2-3 | TRBV11-2 | . | TRBD1 | 15 | TGTGCCAGCAGCGCCGGGACAGGGAACACAGATACGCAGTATTTT | CASSAGTGNTDTQYF
TRBJ2-2 | TRBV5-6 | few | TRBD1 | 15 | TGTGCCAGCAGCCCCAGACAGGGACGCACCGGGGAGCTGTTTTTT | CASSPRQGRTGELFF
TRBJ1-3 | TRBV30 | . | . | 13 | TGTGCCTGGGGACAAAACTCTGGAAACACCATATATTTT | CAWGQNSGNTIYF
TRBJ2-1 | TRBV15 | . | TRBD2 | 17 | TGTGCCACCAGCAGAGATGGCACTAGCGGGAGCAGTTATGAGCAGTTCTTC | CATSRDGTSGSSYEQFF
TRBJ1-1 | TRBV19 | few | . | 13 | TGTGCCAGTAGTCCCCTGGGAGGGTCTGAAGCTTTCTTT | CASSPLGGSEAFF
TRBJ2-1 | TRBV18 | . | . | 13 | TGTGCCAGCTCACCGCGTAGCTACAATGAGCAGTTCTTC | CASSPRSYNEQFF
TRBJ1-1 | TRBV5-1 | few | TRBD1 | 15 | TGCGCCAGCAAGACAGGGAGGCAAATGAACACTGAAGCTTTCTTT | CASKTGRQMNTEAFF
TRBJ2-1 | TRBV11-3 | few | . | 13 | TGTGCCAGCAGCCGTCCTGGGAGGAATGAGCAGTTCTTC | CASSRPGRNEQFF
TRBJ2-7 | TRBV25-1 | . | . | 13 | TGTGCCAGCAGTGATCGGGGGAGTTACGAGCAGTACTTC | CASSDRGSYEQYF
TRBJ1-2 | TRBV29-1 | few | . | 11 | TGCAGCGTTGATGCCAGAGGAGGCTACACCTTC | CSVDARGGYTF
TRBJ2-1 | TRBV11-2 | few | . | 17 | TGTGCCAGCAGCTTAGATCCAGGGCTAGCGAGATACAATGAGCAGTTCTTC | CASSLDPGLARYNEQFF
TRBJ1-2 | TRBV6-1 | . | . | 15 | TGTGCCAGCAGTGAAGCCTCGACAGGCCCCTATGGCTACACCTTC | CASSEASTGPYGYTF
TRBJ1-1 | TRBV7-9 | . | . | 13 | TGTGCCAGCAGCTTATCGCAGGGAATACAGGCTTTCTTT | CASSLSQGIQAFF
TRBJ1-3 | TRBV19 | . | . | 12 | TGTGCCAGTACGTCCTCTGGAAACACCATATATTTT | CASTSSGNTIYF
TRBJ2-1 | TRBV11-2 | . | TRBD2 | 16 | TGTGCCAGCAGCTTCGCAAGGGGGGCGGGGGGCAATGAGCAGTTCTTC | CASSFARGAGGNEQFF
TRBJ2-7 | TRBV7-8 | . | . | 15 | TGTGCCAGCAGCTTAGCGTGGAGGACGACTCTCGAGCAGTACTTC | CASSLAWRTTLEQYF
TRBJ1-1 | TRBV7-9 | . | . | 15 | TGTGCCAGCAGCCACCAATTGGCCAAGAACACTGAAGCTTTCTTT | CASSHQLAKNTEAFF
TRBJ2-7 | TRBV7-2 | . | . | 12 | TGTGCCAGCAGCTTAGCGCTATACGAGCAGTACTTC | CASSLALYEQYF
TRBJ1-1 | TRBV6-6 | few | TRBD1 | 12 | TGTGCCGGAGGTCTTGGGACAGGTGAAGCTTTCTTT | CAGGLGTGEAFF
TRBJ1-4 | TRBV2 | once | TRBD1 | 15 | TGTGCCAGCAGTGAAGGCGGCACAGGGGGTGAAAAACTGTTTTTT | CASSEGGTGGEKLFF
TRBJ1-1 | TRBV10-3 | . | . | 15 | TGTGCCATCAGTGTGGCAGGGGCAATGAACACTGAAGCTTTCTTT | CAISVAGAMNTEAFF
TRBJ1-3 | TRBV30 | once | TRBD1 | 16 | TGTGCCTGGAGTGTACGGGACAGGGTGTCTGGAAACACCATATATTTT | CAWSVRDRVSGNTIYF
TRBJ2-5 | TRBV28 | once | . | 15 | TGTGCCAGCAGTTCCCCCTCCGGGTCACAAGAGACCCAGTACTTC | CASSSPSGSQETQYF
TRBJ2-1 | TRBV6-5 | few | TRBD1 | 15 | TGTGCCAGCAGCTCCGGGACAGGGTCCTACAATGAGCAGTTCTTC | CASSSGTGSYNEQFF
TRBJ2-3 | TRBV10-1 | . | TRBD2 | 14 | TGCGCCAGCAGTAGGGCGGGGGGGGGTGATACGCAGTATTTT | CASSRAGGGDTQYF
TRBJ1-3 | TRBV19 | . | . | 13 | TGTGCCAGTAGTGTGGGAGGGAGAAACACCATATATTTT | CASSVGGRNTIYF
TRBJ1-1 | TRBV5-5 | . | . | 13 | TGTGCCAGCAGCTTACCCCAGCGGGGGCAAGCTTTCTTT | CASSLPQRGQAFF
TRBJ1-1 | TRBV9 | . | . | 15 | TGTGCCAGCAGCGTAGATGGGGGAGGGAACACTGAAGCTTTCTTT | CASSVDGGGNTEAFF
TRBJ1-5 | TRBV19 | . | . | 15 | TGTGCCAGTAGTATAGTAGGGGCTAGCAATCAGCCCCAGCATTTT | CASSIVGASNQPQHF
TRBJ1-2 | TRBV10-3 | . | . | 11 | TGTGCCATCAGTGATTGGGGCGTCCACACCTTC | CAISDWGVHTF
TRBJ2-7 | TRBV4-1 | few | . | 14 | TGCGCCAGCAGCCAAGTGACGGAGAACTACGAGCAGTACTTC | CASSQVTENYEQYF